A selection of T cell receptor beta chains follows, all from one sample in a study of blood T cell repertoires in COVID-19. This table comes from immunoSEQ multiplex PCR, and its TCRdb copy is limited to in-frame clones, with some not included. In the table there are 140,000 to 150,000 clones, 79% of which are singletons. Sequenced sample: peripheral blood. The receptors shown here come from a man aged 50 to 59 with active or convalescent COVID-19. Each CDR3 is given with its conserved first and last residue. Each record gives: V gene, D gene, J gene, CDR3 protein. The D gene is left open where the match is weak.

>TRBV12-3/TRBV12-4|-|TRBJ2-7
CASSPGYEQYF
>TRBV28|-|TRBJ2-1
CASTLGRDYLSYNEQFF
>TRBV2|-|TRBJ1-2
CATRHQYNYGYTF
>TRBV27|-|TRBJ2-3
CASSRDGDTQYF
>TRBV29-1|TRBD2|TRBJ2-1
CSVERPSGRGNEQFF
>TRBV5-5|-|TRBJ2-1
CASSLPLGTVGNNEQFF
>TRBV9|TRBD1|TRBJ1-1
CASSVGQGHTEAFF
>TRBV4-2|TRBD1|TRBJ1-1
CASSQSQGKAFF
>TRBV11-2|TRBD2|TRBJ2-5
CASNQNSGSSLLLETQYF
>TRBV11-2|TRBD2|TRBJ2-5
CASSFGTSGGETQYF
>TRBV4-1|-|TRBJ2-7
CASSQENRPYEQYF
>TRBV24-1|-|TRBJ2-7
CATSGGTGTVMVEQYF
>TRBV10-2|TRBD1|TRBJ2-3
CASSEGQGTDTQYF
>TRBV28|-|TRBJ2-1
CASSFPRRDSYSYNEQFF
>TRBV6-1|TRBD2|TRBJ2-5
CASSEAKSGTSGYQETQYF
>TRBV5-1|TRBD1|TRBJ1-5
CASSLDGTGNSQPQHF
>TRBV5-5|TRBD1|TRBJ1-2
CASSSRGTGGSYGYTF
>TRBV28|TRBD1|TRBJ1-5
CASSLQGGNQPQHF
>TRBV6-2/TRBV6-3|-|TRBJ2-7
CASSSGLGQYF
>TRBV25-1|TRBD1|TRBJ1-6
CASSDSTGWNSPLHF
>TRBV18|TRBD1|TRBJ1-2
CASSPTGEYGYTF
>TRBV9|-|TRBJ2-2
CASSPVNTGELFF
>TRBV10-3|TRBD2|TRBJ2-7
CAISESSAGGEQYF
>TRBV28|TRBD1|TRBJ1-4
CASSSYRGSLGRKLFF